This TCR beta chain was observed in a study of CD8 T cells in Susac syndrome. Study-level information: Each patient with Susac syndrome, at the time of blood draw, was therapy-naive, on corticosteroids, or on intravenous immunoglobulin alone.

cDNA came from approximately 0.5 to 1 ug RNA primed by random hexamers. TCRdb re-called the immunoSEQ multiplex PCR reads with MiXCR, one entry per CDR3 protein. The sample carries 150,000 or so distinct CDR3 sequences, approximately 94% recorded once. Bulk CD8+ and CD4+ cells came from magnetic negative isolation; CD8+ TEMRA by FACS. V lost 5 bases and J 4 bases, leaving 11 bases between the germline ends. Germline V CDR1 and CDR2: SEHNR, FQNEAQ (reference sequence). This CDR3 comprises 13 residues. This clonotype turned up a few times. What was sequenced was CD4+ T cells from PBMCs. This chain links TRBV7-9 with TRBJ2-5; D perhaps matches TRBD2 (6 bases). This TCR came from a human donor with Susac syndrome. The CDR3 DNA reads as TGTGCCAGCAGCGTGGGGGGAAGAGAGACCCAGTACTTC. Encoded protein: CASSVGGRETQYF.